What follows describes a single T cell receptor (beta chain). The germline V gene has CDR1 SGHTA and CDR2 FQGNSA. The CDR3 spans 17 residues. The V gene lost 3 bases and the J gene lost 0 bases, with 15 bases spanning the gap. Separate cDNA molecules received unique molecular identifiers, which the library attached to them. TCRdb re-called the RACE reads with MiXCR, one entry per CDR3 protein. The repertoire consists of approximately 59,000 distinct CDR3 sequences, with about 5.7% occurring once and the leading ten covering around 3.6%. The data were obtained in a study of human T cells and chemical hapten exposure. Study information: The study traced per-sample TCR yield variation mainly to small differences in pooled library volumes.

Time point indicated: healthy volunteer bleed at 6 weeks. The total RNA was obtained from whole blood that was not fractionated. Source material: whole blood. The chain couples TRBV7-2 to TRBJ1-3, with a tentative D call TRBD1 (6 bases). The sequence was obtained from a female donor in good health. Some clones in this sample may be carry-over from other donors' samples. Written as DNA, the CDR3 is TGTGCCAGCAGCTTTGCGGACAGAGGTAGCTCTGGAAACACCATATATTTT. Amino acids: CASSFADRGSSGNTIYF.